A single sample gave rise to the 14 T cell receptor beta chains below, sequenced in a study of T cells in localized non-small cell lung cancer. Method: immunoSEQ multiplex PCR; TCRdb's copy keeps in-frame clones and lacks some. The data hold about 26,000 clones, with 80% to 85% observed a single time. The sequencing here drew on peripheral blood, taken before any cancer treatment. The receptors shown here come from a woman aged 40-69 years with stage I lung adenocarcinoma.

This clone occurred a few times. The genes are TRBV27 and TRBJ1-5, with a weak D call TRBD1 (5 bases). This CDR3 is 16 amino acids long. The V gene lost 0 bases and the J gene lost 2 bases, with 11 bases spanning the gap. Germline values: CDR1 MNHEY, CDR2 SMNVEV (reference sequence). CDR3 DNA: TGTGCCAGCAGTTTATCCGGGGGTTCGGGCAATCAGCCCCAGCATTTT. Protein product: CASSLSGGSGNQPQHF.

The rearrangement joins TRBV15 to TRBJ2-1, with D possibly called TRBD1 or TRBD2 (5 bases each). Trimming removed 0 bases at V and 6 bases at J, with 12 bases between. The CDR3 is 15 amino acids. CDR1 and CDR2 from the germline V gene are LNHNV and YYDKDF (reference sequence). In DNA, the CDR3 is TGTGCCACCAGCAGAGATGGGGGTCCCCGCAATGAGCAGTTCTTC. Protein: CATSRDGGPRNEQFF.

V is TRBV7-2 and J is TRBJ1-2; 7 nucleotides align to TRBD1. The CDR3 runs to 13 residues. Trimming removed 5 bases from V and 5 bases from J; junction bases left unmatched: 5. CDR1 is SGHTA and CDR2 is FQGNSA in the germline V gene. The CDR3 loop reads CASSVTGSYGYTF. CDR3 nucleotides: TGTGCCAGCAGCGTGACAGGGAGTTATGGCTACACCTTC.

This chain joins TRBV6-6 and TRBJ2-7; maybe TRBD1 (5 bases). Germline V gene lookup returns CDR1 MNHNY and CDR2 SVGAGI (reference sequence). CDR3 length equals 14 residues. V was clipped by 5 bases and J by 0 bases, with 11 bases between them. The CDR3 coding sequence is TGTGCCAGCAGTGCCCTCGACAGCTCCTACGAGCAGTACTTC. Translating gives CASSALDSSYEQYF.

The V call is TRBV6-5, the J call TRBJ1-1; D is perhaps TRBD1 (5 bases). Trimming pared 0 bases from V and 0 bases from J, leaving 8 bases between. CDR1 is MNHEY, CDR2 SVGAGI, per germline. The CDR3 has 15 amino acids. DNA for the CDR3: TGTGCCAGCAGTTACTCGACAGCAATGAACACTGAAGCTTTCTTT. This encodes CASSYSTAMNTEAFF.

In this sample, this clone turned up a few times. In nucleotides, the CDR3 is TGCGCCAGCAGCACTCCCGGTGGGGGCAACACTGAAGCTTTCTTT. Translating gives CASSTPGGGNTEAFF. The gene calls are TRBV4-1 and TRBJ1-1; D might be TRBD1 (6 bases). The CDR3 is made up of 15 amino acids. The V end lost 5 bases, the J end lost 2 bases, and 15 bases lay between the germline ends. The germline V gene encodes CDR1 MGHRA and CDR2 YSYEKL.

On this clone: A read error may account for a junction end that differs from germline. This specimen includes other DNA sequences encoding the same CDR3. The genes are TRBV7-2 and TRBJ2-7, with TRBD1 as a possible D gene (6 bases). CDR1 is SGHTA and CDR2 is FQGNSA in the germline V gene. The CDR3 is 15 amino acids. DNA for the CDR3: TGCGCCAGCAGGACTGAACCGGGACACTCCTACGAGCAGTACTTC. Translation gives CASRTEPGHSYEQYF.

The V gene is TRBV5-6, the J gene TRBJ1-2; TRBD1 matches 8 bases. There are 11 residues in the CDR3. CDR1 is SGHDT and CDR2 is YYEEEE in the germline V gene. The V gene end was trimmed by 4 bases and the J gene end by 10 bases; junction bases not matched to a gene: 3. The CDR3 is CASSVTGDYTF. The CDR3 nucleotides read TGTGCCAGCAGCGTGACAGGGGACTACACCTTC. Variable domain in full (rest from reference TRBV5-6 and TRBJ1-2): DAGVTQSPTHLIKTRGQQVTLRCSPKSGHDTVSWYQQALGQGPQFIFQYYEEEERQRGNFPDRFSGHQFPNYSSELNVNALLLGDSALYLCASSVTGDYTFGSGTRLTVV.

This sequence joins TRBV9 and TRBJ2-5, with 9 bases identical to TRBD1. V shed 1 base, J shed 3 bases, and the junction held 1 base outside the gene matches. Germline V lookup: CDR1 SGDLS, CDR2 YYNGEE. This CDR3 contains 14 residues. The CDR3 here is CASSVRTGEETQYF. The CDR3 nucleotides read TGTGCCAGCAGCGTAAGGACAGGGGAAGAGACCCAGTACTTC.

The CDR3 coding sequence is TGTGCCAGCTCACCGACAGGGGAGAGAGGTGAAAAACTGTTTTTT. Protein sequence: CASSPTGERGEKLFF. The V and J genes are TRBV18 and TRBJ1-4; 8 positions match TRBD1. In germline, CDR1 is KGHSH, CDR2 LQKENI. The ends lost 3 bases at V and 7 bases at J; junction bases unmatched: 7. This CDR3 comprises 15 residues.

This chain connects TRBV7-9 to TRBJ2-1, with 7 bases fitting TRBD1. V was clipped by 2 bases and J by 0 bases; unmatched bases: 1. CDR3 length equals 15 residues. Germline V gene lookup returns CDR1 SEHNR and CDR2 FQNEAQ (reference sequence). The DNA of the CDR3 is TGTGCCAGCAGCTTAACAGGGGACTCCTACAATGAGCAGTTCTTC. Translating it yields CASSLTGDSYNEQFF.

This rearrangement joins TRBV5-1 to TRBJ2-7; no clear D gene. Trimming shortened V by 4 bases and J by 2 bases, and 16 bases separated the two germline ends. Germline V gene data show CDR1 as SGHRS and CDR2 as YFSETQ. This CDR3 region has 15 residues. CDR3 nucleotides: TGCGCCAGCAGCCCCGACTCCGATCCCACCTACGAGCAGTACTTC. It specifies CASSPDSDPTYEQYF.

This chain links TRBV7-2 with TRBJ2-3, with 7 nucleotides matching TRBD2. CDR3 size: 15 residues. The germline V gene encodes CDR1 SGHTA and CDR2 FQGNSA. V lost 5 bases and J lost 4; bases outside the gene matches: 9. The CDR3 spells CASSPGGRGADTQYF. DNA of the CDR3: TGTGCCAGCAGCCCCGGGGGGAGGGGTGCAGATACGCAGTATTTT. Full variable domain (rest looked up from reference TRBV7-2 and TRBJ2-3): GAGVSQSPSNKVTEKGKDVELRCDPISGHTALYWYRQSLGQGLEFLIYFQGNSAPDKSGLPSDRFSAERTGGSVSTLTIQRTQQEDSAVYLCASSPGGRGADTQYFGPGTRLTVL.

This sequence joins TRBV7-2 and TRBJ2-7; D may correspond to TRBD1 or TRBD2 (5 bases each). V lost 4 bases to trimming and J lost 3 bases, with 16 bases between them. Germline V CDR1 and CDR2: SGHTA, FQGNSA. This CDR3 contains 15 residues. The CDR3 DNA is TGTGCCAGCAGCTCCCGGGACCTCCCCTACTACGAGCAGTACTTC. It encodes CASSSRDLPYYEQYF.